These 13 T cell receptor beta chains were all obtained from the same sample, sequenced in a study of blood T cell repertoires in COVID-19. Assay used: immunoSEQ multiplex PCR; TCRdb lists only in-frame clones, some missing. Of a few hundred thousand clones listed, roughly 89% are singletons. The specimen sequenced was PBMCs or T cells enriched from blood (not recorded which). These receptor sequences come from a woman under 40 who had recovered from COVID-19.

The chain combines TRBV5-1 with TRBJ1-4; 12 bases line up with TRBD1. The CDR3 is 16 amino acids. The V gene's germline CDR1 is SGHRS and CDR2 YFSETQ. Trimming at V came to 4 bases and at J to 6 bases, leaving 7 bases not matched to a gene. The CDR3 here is CASSGGTGGTDEKLFF. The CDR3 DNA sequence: TGCGCCAGCAGCGGGGGGACAGGGGGCACTGATGAAAAACTGTTTTTT.

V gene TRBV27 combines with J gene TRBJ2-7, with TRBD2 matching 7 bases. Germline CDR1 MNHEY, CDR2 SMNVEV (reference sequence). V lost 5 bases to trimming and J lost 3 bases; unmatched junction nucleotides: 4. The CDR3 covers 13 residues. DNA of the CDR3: TGTGCCAGCAGTACGGGAGGTGGCTACGAGCAGTACTTC. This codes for CASSTGGGYEQYF.

For the CDR3, the DNA is TGTGCCAGCAGCTTAGTACGGACTAGCGGGCTTTACAATGAGCAGTTCTTC. Amino acid sequence: CASSLVRTSGLYNEQFF. The chain has TRBV7-2 and TRBJ2-1; TRBD2 aligns across 11 bases. The germline gives CDR1 SGHTA, CDR2 FQGNSA. This CDR3 has 17 amino acids. The ends lost 1 base at V and 4 bases at J; junction bases unmatched: 6.

The CDR3 DNA reads TGCGCCAGCAGCCCCGGGACAGGGAACACCGGGGAGCTGTTTTTT. This translates into CASSPGTGNTGELFF. The rearrangement uses TRBV5-1 and TRBJ2-2; 8 positions match TRBD1. From germline, CDR1 is SGHRS and CDR2 YFSETQ. V gave up 4 bases and J gave up 1 base; unmatched junction bases: 3. The CDR3 loop spans 15 amino acids.

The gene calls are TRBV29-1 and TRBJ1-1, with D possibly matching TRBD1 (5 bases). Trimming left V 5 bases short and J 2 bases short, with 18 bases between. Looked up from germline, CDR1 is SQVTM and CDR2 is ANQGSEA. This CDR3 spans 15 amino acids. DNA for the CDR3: TGCAGCGTTTCCTCAGGGAGGCGAAGAAACACTGAAGCTTTCTTT. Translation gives CSVSSGRRRNTEAFF.

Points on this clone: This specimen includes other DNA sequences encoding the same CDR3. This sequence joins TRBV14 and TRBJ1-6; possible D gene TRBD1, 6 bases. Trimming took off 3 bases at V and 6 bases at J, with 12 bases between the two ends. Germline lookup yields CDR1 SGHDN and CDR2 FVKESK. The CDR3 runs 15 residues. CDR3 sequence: CASSQAGDRNSPLHF. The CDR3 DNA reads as TGTGCCAGCAGCCAGGCAGGGGACCGTAATTCACCCCTCCACTTT.

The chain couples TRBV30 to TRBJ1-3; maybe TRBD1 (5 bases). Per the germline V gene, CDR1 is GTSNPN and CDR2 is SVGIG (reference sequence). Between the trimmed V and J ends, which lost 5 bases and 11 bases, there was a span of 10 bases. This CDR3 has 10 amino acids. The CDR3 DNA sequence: TGTGCCTGGGGCCCGGGGGCCATATATTTT. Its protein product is CAWGPGAIYF.

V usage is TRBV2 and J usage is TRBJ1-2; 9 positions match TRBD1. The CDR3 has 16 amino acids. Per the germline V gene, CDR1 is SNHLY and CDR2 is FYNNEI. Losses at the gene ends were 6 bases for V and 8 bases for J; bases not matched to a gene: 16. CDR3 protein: CASRFVPTGTGLGYTF. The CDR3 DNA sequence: TGTGCCAGCAGATTTGTACCCACCGGGACAGGGTTGGGCTACACCTTC.

Here the CDR3 reads CASSLLNEQFF. In DNA, the CDR3 is TGTGCCAGCAGTTTACTCAATGAGCAGTTCTTC. This chain uses TRBV11-2 with TRBJ2-1; no definite D call. Germline V CDR1 and CDR2: SGHAT, FQNNGV. The CDR3 has 11 amino acids. V lost 6 bases and J lost 6, with 6 bases in between.

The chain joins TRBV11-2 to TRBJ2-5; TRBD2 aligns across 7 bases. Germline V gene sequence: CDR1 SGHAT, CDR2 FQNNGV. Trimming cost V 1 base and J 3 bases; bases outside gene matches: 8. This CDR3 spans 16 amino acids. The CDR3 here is CASSLVGGRLEETQYF. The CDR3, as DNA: TGTGCCAGCAGCTTAGTGGGAGGGCGCCTGGAAGAGACCCAGTACTTC.

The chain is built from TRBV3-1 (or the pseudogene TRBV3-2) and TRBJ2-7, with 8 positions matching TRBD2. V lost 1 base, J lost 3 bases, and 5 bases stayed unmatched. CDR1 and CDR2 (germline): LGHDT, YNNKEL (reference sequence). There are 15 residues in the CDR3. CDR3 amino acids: CASSQVFSGIYEQYF. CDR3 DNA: TGTGCCAGCAGCCAAGTTTTTAGCGGGATCTACGAGCAGTACTTC.

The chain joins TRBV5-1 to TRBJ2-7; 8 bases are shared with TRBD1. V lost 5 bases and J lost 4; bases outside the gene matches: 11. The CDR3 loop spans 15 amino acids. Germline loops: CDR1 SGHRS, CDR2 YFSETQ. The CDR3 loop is CASSIPGQATYEQYF. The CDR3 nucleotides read TGCGCCAGCAGTATACCGGGACAGGCGACTTACGAGCAGTACTTC.

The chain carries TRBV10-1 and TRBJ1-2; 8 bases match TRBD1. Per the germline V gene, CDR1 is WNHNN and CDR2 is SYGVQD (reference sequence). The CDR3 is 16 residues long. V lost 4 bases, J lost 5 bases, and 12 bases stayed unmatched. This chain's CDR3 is CASSAPRQGASYGYTF. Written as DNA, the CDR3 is TGCGCCAGCAGTGCCCCCCGGCAGGGGGCGAGTTATGGCTACACCTTC.